These 19 T cell receptor beta chains came from one sample sequenced in a study of molecular identifiers for immune sequencing clone quantification. TCRdb redid the calling of the PCR reads with MiXCR, one entry per CDR3 protein. The sample consists of around 460,000 distinct CDR3 sequences, about 26% of them appearing once. Sequencing input: naive CD8+ T cells from blood, with Jurkat cell RNA spiked in. Subset noted: FACS-sorted CD8+CD4-CCR7+CD45RA+ naive T cells. The receptors originated from a human donor in good health. Some libraries in this study had Jurkat cell RNA spiked in.

The rearrangement links TRBV18 to TRBJ2-3; D uncertain. V was cut by 0 bases and J by 6 bases, with 7 bases left in between. CDR1 KGHSH and CDR2 LQKENI come from the germline V gene. The CDR3 is made up of 13 amino acids. This CDR3 reads CASSPPGEDTQYF. The CDR3 DNA follows: TGTGCCAGCTCACCACCTGGAGAGGATACGCAGTATTTT.

The chain couples TRBV3-1 to TRBJ2-6, with 8 bases lining up with TRBD2. Germline V gene lookup returns CDR1 LGHDT and CDR2 YNNKEL (reference sequence). The trim removed 4 bases at V and 2 bases at J, leaving 7 bases unmatched. There are 17 residues in the CDR3. The CDR3 loop is CASSRSGAGTGANVLTF. The CDR3 DNA sequence: TGTGCCAGCAGCCGTAGCGGGGCCGGGACTGGGGCCAACGTCCTGACTTTC.

There are a few counts of this clonotype. The V gene is TRBV6-2 or TRBV6-3, the J gene TRBJ2-7, with 8 bases lining up with TRBD1. Germline CDR1 is MNHEY and CDR2 is SVGEGT. V shed 4 bases and J 4 bases; nucleotides not matched to a gene: 12. This CDR3 region has 16 residues. CDR3 sequence (DNA): TGTGCCAGCAGTTCTACTCAGGACAGGGTCGGGTACGAGCAGTACTTC. Protein: CASSSTQDRVGYEQYF.

Comment on this clonotype: Just one base apart from a much larger clone, this may be a read error. The chain couples TRBV2 to TRBJ1-1; the D gene is possibly TRBD1 (6 bases). CDR1 is SNHLY and CDR2 is FYNNEI in the germline V gene. The CDR3 is 12 amino acids. The germline V and J ends were trimmed by 8 bases and 11 bases, with 18 bases remaining between them. The CDR3 spells CASRGRGGLAFF. The CDR3 nucleotides are TGTGCCAGCCGCGGCAGGGGCGGGTTGGCTTTCTTT.

Concerning this clonotype: Because the CDR3 is missing its conserved closing phenylalanine or tryptophan, this is likely a read error. The V gene is TRBV7-9, the J gene TRBJ2-7, with 7 bases lining up with TRBD1. The junction had 10 bases not matched to a gene; V was cut back by 5 bases and J by 0 bases. CDR1 SEHNR and CDR2 FQNEAQ come from the germline V gene (reference sequence). This CDR3 is built from 16 residues. CDR3 loop: CASSPRTGSSSYEQYL. DNA for the CDR3: TGTGCCAGCAGCCCCCGGACAGGATCCAGCTCCTACGAGCAGTACCTC.

The J gene is TRBJ2-2, the V gene TRBV19, with a weak D call TRBD2 (6 bases). The CDR3 has 13 amino acids. Germline CDR1 reads LNHDA; CDR2 reads SQIVND (reference sequence). The V end lost 5 bases, the J end lost 6 bases, and 10 bases lay between the germline ends. The CDR3 region is CASSLLASGELFF. CDR3 coding DNA: TGTGCCAGTAGTCTCCTAGCGTCCGGGGAGCTGTTTTTT.

This clonotype was counted a few times. The rearrangement joins TRBV20-1 to TRBJ1-4; the match to TRBD1 covers 12 bases. Looked up from germline, CDR1 is DFQATT and CDR2 is SNEGSKA (reference sequence). The CDR3 loop spans 16 amino acids. V lost 3 bases and J lost 5; bases outside the gene matches: 7. CDR3 nucleotides: TGCAGTGCTAGTGGGACAGGGGGCCCGTCAAATGAAAAACTGTTTTTT. Protein: CSASGTGGPSNEKLFF.

The rearrangement links TRBV21-1 to TRBJ1-2; TRBD1 is taken as the D call from the table, unchecked against the DNA. TRBV21-1 is a pseudogene. The CDR3 extends over 15 amino acids. CDR3 nucleotide sequence: TGTGCCAGCAGCAAATCACAGGACGCTAACTATGGCTACACCTTC. Translating it yields CASSKSQDANYGYTF.

Points on this clonotype: A much larger clone differs from this one at a single base, so this may be a read error. This sequence joins TRBV27 and TRBJ2-3; 8 bases are shared with TRBD1. Germline CDR1 reads MNHEY; CDR2 reads SMNVEV (reference sequence). The CDR3 is 15 amino acids. V shed 6 bases and J 4 bases; nucleotides not matched to a gene: 9. The CDR3 sequence is CASRQGAAPADTQYF. CDR3 DNA: TGTGCCAGCAGGCAGGGGGCGGCCCCCGCAGATACGCAGTATTTT.

This clonotype was recorded at least ten times. The chain uses TRBV3-1 and TRBJ1-5; possible D gene TRBD1, 5 bases. The CDR3 loop spans 15 amino acids. Germline V gene sequence: CDR1 LGHDT, CDR2 YNNKEL (reference sequence). With 4 bases removed from V and 0 bases from J, the gap between germline ends came to 10 bases. CDR3 residues: CASSRGDFSNQPQHF. In DNA, the CDR3 is TGTGCCAGCAGCCGGGGGGACTTTAGCAATCAGCCCCAGCATTTT.

As regards this clonotype: This clone may be a read error of a much larger clone one base away. The rearrangement uses TRBV27 and TRBJ1-1, with D possibly TRBD1 on 6 matching bases. CDR1 and CDR2 (germline): MNHEY, SMNVEV (reference sequence). The CDR3 has 13 residues. The CDR3 nucleotides are TGTGCCAGCAGATATACAGGGAAGACTGAAGCTCTCTTT. It is translated as CASRYTGKTEALF.

V and J are TRBV7-9 and TRBJ2-7, with D perhaps matching TRBD2 (6 bases). V dropped 8 bases and J dropped 0 bases, with 14 bases sitting between them. The CDR3 contains 14 residues. CDR1 and CDR2 from the germline V gene are SEHNR and FQNEAQ (reference sequence). The CDR3 here is CASGEAGLSYEQYF. The DNA for the CDR3 is TGTGCCAGCGGGGAAGCGGGTCTCTCCTACGAGCAGTACTTC.

For this clonotype: A much larger clone lies one base from this, so it may be a read error. V and J are TRBV14 and TRBJ2-7; TRBD2 might be the D (5 bases). This CDR3 is built from 14 residues. From germline, CDR1 is SGHDN and CDR2 FVKESK. Trimming stripped 1 base from V and 7 bases from J, with 14 bases between. CDR3 protein: CASSQVRWPGEQYF. In DNA, the CDR3 is TGTGCCAGCAGCCAAGTCAGGTGGCCGGGAGAGCAGTACTTC.

Concerning this clonotype itself: No conserved phenylalanine or tryptophan ends this CDR3, so it is likely a read error. This rearrangement joins TRBV9 to TRBJ2-5; 8 bases are shared with TRBD1. The V gene's germline CDR1 is SGDLS and CDR2 YYNGEE. The CDR3 is 14 amino acids. Losses at the gene ends were 4 bases for V and 3 bases for J; bases not matched to a gene: 5. This CDR3 is CASSPPDREETQYS. CDR3 bases: TGTGCCAGCAGCCCACCGGACAGGGAAGAGACCCAGTACTCC.

On this clonotype: One base away lies a much larger clone, so this may be a sequencing read error. V is TRBV7-9 and J is TRBJ2-3, with D tentatively TRBD2 (5 bases). Looked up from germline, CDR1 is SEHNR and CDR2 is FQNEAQ (reference sequence). This CDR3 is built from 16 residues. Trimming removed 1 base from V and 0 bases from J, with 11 bases in between. The CDR3 reads CASSLVADCSTDTQYF. In nucleotides, the CDR3 is TGTGCCAGCAGCTTAGTTGCGGACTGCAGCACAGATACGCAGTATTTT.

The chain joins TRBV6-2 or TRBV6-3 to TRBJ2-2, with 8 bases identical to TRBD2. The CDR3 covers 18 residues. Per germline, CDR1 MNHEY and CDR2 SVGEGT. The V gene end was trimmed by 5 bases and the J gene end by 3 bases; junction bases not matched to a gene: 14. The CDR3 sequence is CASSRPRRSGGDTGELFF. CDR3 DNA: TGTGCCAGCAGTCGCCCCCGACGCTCGGGGGGGGACACCGGGGAGCTGTTTTTT.

This clonotype was seen at least ten times. The chain recombines TRBV30 with TRBJ2-1; unclear D gene. CDR3 length equals 11 residues. The V and J ends lost 3 bases and 9 bases respectively, with 9 bases between them. From germline, CDR1 is GTSNPN and CDR2 SVGIG (reference sequence). CDR3 sequence (DNA): TGTGCCTGGAGCCGGAACGTTGAGCAGTTCTTC. Its translation: CAWSRNVEQFF.

This clonotype was recorded a few times. The rearrangement joins TRBV9 to TRBJ2-3; 10 bases agree with TRBD2. This CDR3 is built from 16 residues. Trimming took 1 base from V and 0 from J; bases not matched to a gene: 2. Germline V gene data show CDR1 as SGDLS and CDR2 as YYNGEE. The CDR3 reads CASSVLAGASTDTQYF. In DNA form, the CDR3 reads TGTGCCAGCAGCGTACTAGCGGGGGCTAGCACAGATACGCAGTATTTT.

The sample holds a few counts of this clonotype. V and J are TRBV7-9 and TRBJ2-3; TRBD2 agrees at 7 bases. The CDR3 extends over 17 amino acids. Germline lookup yields CDR1 SEHNR and CDR2 FQNEAQ (reference sequence). The trim removed 1 base at V and 3 bases at J, leaving 10 bases unmatched. In nucleotides, the CDR3 is TGTGCCAGCAGCTTAGGGGGACTAACCCTGGGGACAGATACGCAGTATTTT. Residues: CASSLGGLTLGTDTQYF. Using reference TRBV7-9 and TRBJ2-3 for the parts outside the CDR3, the full variable domain is DTGVSQNPRHKITKRGQNVTFRCDPISEHNRLYWYRQTLGQGPEFLTYFQNEAQLEKSRLLSDRFSAERPKGSFSTLEIQRTEQGDSAMYLCASSLGGLTLGTDTQYFGPGTRLTVL.